This entry concerns a single T cell receptor beta chain. Its antigen is as yet unknown. This entry belongs to a study of cytomegalovirus exposure and HLA in healthy donors. On the study more broadly: A prior study identified 117 million unique TCR beta sequences from 200 million or so T cells.

CDR1 and CDR2 from the germline V gene are SGHRS and YFSETQ. The length of the CDR3 is 17 residues. V lost 0 bases to trimming and J lost 2 bases, with 15 bases between them. Study-wide results and caveats: V- and J-gene trimming in TCR beta was tied to a missense DCLRE1C variant by an analysis performed later. Some V segments, including TRBV6-2 and TRBV6-3, were excluded as indistinguishable.

PCR primers comprised 60 Vbeta and 13 Jbeta primers. Repertoires were generated with immunoSEQ multiplex PCR, while TCRdb's copy carries only in-frame clones and drops some. The data show around 150,000 clones, around two thirds seen once. The sample comprised PBMCs. This receptor was identified in a man aged 30 to 39 in good health and CMV-seropositive. The chain employs TRBV5-1 and TRBJ1-5; a weak D match, TRBD1 (5 bases). Here the CDR3 reads CASSLVGVGTGNQPQHF. CDR3 bases: TGCGCCAGCAGCTTGGTCGGGGTGGGGACTGGCAATCAGCCCCAGCATTTT.